This T cell receptor beta chain was recovered during a study of cytomegalovirus exposure and HLA in healthy donors. Generated by immunoSEQ multiplex PCR, the TCRdb table keeps only in-frame clones and is missing some. This sample has 150,000 or so clones, with 85% to 90% found just once. Between the trimmed V and J ends, which lost 4 bases and 5 bases, there was a span of 12 bases. The CDR3 is 13 residues long. Looked up from germline, CDR1 is SGHNT and CDR2 is YYREEE (reference sequence). The receptor was isolated from a woman aged 18-29 years in good health and CMV-seropositive. Sequencing was done on a sample of PBMCs. The chain is built from TRBV5-4 and TRBJ2-5, with a weak D call TRBD2 (7 bases). CDR3: CASSTRGAETQYF. In nucleotides, the CDR3 is TGTGCCAGCAGCACCCGGGGGGCGGAGACCCAGTACTTC.